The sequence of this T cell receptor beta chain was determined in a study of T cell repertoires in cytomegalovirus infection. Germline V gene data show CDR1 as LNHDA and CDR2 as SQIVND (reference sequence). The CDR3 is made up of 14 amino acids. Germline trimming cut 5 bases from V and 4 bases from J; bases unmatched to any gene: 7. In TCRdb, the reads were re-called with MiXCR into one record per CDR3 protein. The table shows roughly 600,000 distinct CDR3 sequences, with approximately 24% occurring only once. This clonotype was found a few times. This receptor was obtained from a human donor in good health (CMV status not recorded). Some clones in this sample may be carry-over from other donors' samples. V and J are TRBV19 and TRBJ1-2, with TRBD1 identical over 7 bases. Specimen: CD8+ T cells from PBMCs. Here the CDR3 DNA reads TGTGCCAGTAGTCCCCAGGGGGGCGCCTATGGCTACACCTTC. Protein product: CASSPQGGAYGYTF. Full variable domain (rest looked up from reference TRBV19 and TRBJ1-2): DGGITQSPKYLFRKEGQNVTLSCEQNLNHDAMYWYRQDPGQGLRLIYYSQIVNDFQKGDIAEGYSVSREKKESFPLTVTSAQKNPTAFYLCASSPQGGAYGYTFGSGTRLTVV.